The 30 T cell receptor beta chains below come from one sample, sequenced in a study of cytomegalovirus exposure and HLA in healthy donors. 13 Jbeta primers and 60 Vbeta primers were used for the PCR. TCRdb keeps only in-frame clones here, not all; method: immunoSEQ multiplex PCR. The sample has about 190,000 clones, roughly 80% seen once. The sample comprised PBMCs. The receptors derive from a woman under 40 in good health and CMV-seropositive.

V gene TRBV19 combines with J gene TRBJ1-5, with TRBD1 matching over 8 bases. From germline, CDR1 is LNHDA and CDR2 SQIVND (reference sequence). The V gene end was trimmed by 5 bases and the J gene end by 6 bases; junction bases not matched to a gene: 3. The CDR3 extends over 13 amino acids. The CDR3 DNA follows: TGTGCCAGTAGTCTGGGACAGGCTCAGCCCCAGCATTTT. Residues: CASSLGQAQPQHF.

This clone has just a few counts. The chain has TRBV18 and TRBJ1-3, with TRBD1 identical over 8 bases. Per the germline V gene, CDR1 is KGHSH and CDR2 is LQKENI. J gave up 2 bases and V 3 bases, and 6 bases lay outside the gene matches. CDR3 length equals 16 residues. The CDR3 region is CASSPRTGSPGNTIYF. As DNA, the CDR3 is TGTGCCAGCTCACCTAGGACAGGGAGCCCTGGAAACACCATATATTTT.

The V gene is TRBV7-7, the J gene TRBJ2-2; 8 bases are a match to TRBD1. This CDR3 region has 17 residues. V trimming: 5 bases; J trimming: 0 bases; junction bases outside the gene matches: 8. Germline CDR1 and CDR2: SSHAT and FNYEAQ (reference sequence). In nucleotides, the CDR3 is TGTGCCAGCAGCCCCCTAGGACAGGGACCGAACACCGGGGAGCTGTTTTTT. This sequence encodes CASSPLGQGPNTGELFF. Full variable domain (rest looked up from reference TRBV7-7 and TRBJ2-2): GAGVSQSPRYKVTKRGQDVTLRCDPISSHATLYWYQQALGQGPEFLTYFNYEAQPDKSGLPSDRFSAERPEGSISTLTIQRTEQRDSAMYRCASSPLGQGPNTGELFFGEGSRLTVL.

CDR3: CASSLLRVTGELFF. CDR3 DNA: TGTGCCAGTAGTTTGTTACGGGTCACCGGGGAGCTGTTTTTT. The V and J genes are TRBV19 and TRBJ2-2; the D is unclear. V was cut by 5 bases and J by 4 bases, with 11 bases left in between. The germline gives CDR1 LNHDA, CDR2 SQIVND (reference sequence). The length of the CDR3 is 14 residues.

The CDR3 sequence is CASSYLGQGSSPLHF. In nucleotides, the CDR3 is TGTGCCAGCAGTTACCTGGGACAGGGCAGTTCACCCCTCCACTTT. The chain is built from TRBV6-5 and TRBJ1-6; 9 bases line up with TRBD1. The CDR3 is 15 amino acids. Losses at the gene ends were 2 bases for V and 9 bases for J; bases not matched to a gene: 5. Germline V gives CDR1 MNHEY, CDR2 SVGAGI.

The chain has TRBV7-2 and TRBJ2-1, with 8 bases identical to TRBD2. The CDR3 runs 15 residues. Trimming removed 5 bases from V and 7 bases from J; junction bases left unmatched: 10. CDR1 is SGHTA and CDR2 is FQGNSA in the germline V gene. CDR3 sequence reads: CASSPQRLAQNEQFF. In nucleotides, the CDR3 is TGTGCCAGCAGCCCACAACGACTAGCGCAAAATGAGCAGTTCTTC.

The genes are TRBV7-9 and TRBJ2-2; 8 positions agree with TRBD1. Germline CDR1 reads SEHNR; CDR2 reads FQNEAQ (reference sequence). This CDR3 has 17 amino acids. Trimming removed 0 bases from V and 4 bases from J; junction bases left unmatched: 7. Here the CDR3 reads CASSLASGQGPTGELFF. Written as DNA, the CDR3 is TGTGCCAGCAGCTTAGCCTCTGGACAGGGACCCACCGGGGAGCTGTTTTTT.

The genes are TRBV25-1 and TRBJ1-1; 8 bases are a match to TRBD1. This CDR3 has 12 amino acids. The germline gives CDR1 MGHDK, CDR2 SYGVNS. After removal of 8 bases from V and 7 bases from J, the junction contained 6 bases not matched to a gene. CDR3 in DNA: TGTGCCAGCTGCCAGGGGGCCGGTGAAGCTTTCTTT. It yields the protein CASCQGAGEAFF.

This rearrangement joins TRBV28 to TRBJ1-5; possible D gene TRBD1, 5 bases. Germline V gene sequence: CDR1 MDHEN, CDR2 SYDVKM. There are 14 residues in the CDR3. Trimming left V 3 bases short and J 3 bases short, with 9 bases between. The CDR3 loop is CASSFDSLNQPQHF. CDR3 nucleotides: TGTGCCAGCAGTTTTGACAGCCTCAATCAGCCCCAGCATTTT.

V usage is TRBV5-1 and J usage is TRBJ2-2; 8 bases match TRBD1. This CDR3 has 17 amino acids. V gave up 4 bases and J gave up 4 bases; unmatched junction bases: 12. The germline V gene encodes CDR1 SGHRS and CDR2 YFSETQ. The CDR3 region is CASSPQRTGPATGELFF. CDR3 coding DNA: TGCGCCAGCAGCCCCCAAAGGACAGGGCCCGCCACCGGGGAGCTGTTTTTT. Full variable domain (remainder filled in from reference TRBV5-1 and TRBJ2-2): KAGVTQTPRYLIKTRGQQVTLSCSPISGHRSVSWYQQTPGQGLQFLFEYFSETQRNKGNFPGRFSGRQFSNSRSEMNVSTLELGDSALYLCASSPQRTGPATGELFFGEGSRLTVL.

The V and J genes are TRBV9 and TRBJ1-4; D is perhaps TRBD1 (5 bases). The CDR3 sequence is 15 residues long. Trimming stripped 2 bases from V and 3 bases from J, with 11 bases between. Per the germline V gene, CDR1 is SGDLS and CDR2 is YYNGEE. In DNA form, the CDR3 reads TGTGCCAGCAGCGTGGCTACAGGTGCTAATGAAAAACTGTTTTTT. It codes for CASSVATGANEKLFF.

J is TRBJ2-3 and V is TRBV29-1; D gene ambiguous. V lost 7 bases, J lost 0 bases, and 5 bases lay in between. This CDR3 comprises 11 residues. Germline V lookup: CDR1 SQVTM, CDR2 ANQGSEA. The CDR3 sequence: CSASSTDTQYF. CDR3 DNA: TGCAGCGCTTCCAGCACAGATACGCAGTATTTT.

The V and J genes are TRBV28 and TRBJ1-2, with 7 bases lining up with TRBD1. CDR1 is MDHEN and CDR2 is SYDVKM in the germline V gene. V dropped 6 bases and J dropped 2; count of bases not matched to a gene: 9. The CDR3 is 15 residues long. The CDR3 spells CASSVPGQQNYGYTF. The CDR3 nucleotides read TGTGCCAGCAGCGTTCCGGGACAGCAAAACTATGGCTACACCTTC.

This chain joins TRBV10-2 and TRBJ2-1; 9 nucleotides align to TRBD2. This CDR3 has 14 residues. J lost 6 bases, V lost 8 bases, and 8 bases had no gene match. CDR1 and CDR2 from the germline V gene are WSHSY and SAAADI. The CDR3 here is CASGGLALFNEQFF. The CDR3 coding sequence is TGCGCCAGCGGAGGACTAGCGCTCTTCAATGAGCAGTTCTTC.

This chain links TRBV10-1 with TRBJ2-1; 9 bases match TRBD2. Trimming removed 1 base from V and 7 bases from J; junction bases left unmatched: 5. Germline loops: CDR1 WNHNN, CDR2 SYGVQD (reference sequence). The CDR3 length is 15 residues. The CDR3 DNA reads TGCGCCAGCAGTGAGTGGGGTAGCGGGAGTAATGAGCAGTTCTTC. Its translation: CASSEWGSGSNEQFF.

V usage is TRBV5-4 and J usage is TRBJ2-3, with 8 nucleotides matching TRBD2. Germline assignment: CDR1 SGHNT and CDR2 YYREEE (reference sequence). Unmatched junction bases numbered 11, after V lost 3 bases and J lost 5 bases. This CDR3 has 16 residues. CDR3 in amino acids: CASSSHKVAGIDTQYF. CDR3 coding DNA: TGTGCCAGCAGCTCCCACAAAGTAGCGGGAATAGATACGCAGTATTTT.

As to this clone: The sample holds other DNA sequences that translate to the same CDR3. The chain employs TRBV7-2 and TRBJ2-5; D is possibly TRBD2 (5 bases). Germline loops: CDR1 SGHTA, CDR2 FQGNSA. The V end was cut by 0 bases, the J end by 5 bases, with 7 bases between. CDR3 length equals 13 residues. DNA of the CDR3: TGTGCCAGCAGCTTAGCGAGGGCTGAGACCCAGTACTTC. Translated: CASSLARAETQYF.

This sequence joins TRBV27 and TRBJ2-7; possibly TRBD1 for D (5 bases). Germline V gene data show CDR1 as MNHEY and CDR2 as SMNVEV (reference sequence). The CDR3 sequence is 14 residues long. V was shortened by 4 bases and J by 2 bases, with 12 bases between the two germline ends. CDR3 bases: TGTGCCAGCAGTTCCAGGGCCTTCGCCTACGAGCAGTACTTC. Its translation is CASSSRAFAYEQYF.

CDR3 in DNA: TGTGCCAGCAGTTCCCGACAGGGCTCCTACGAGCAGTACTTC. Its translation: CASSSRQGSYEQYF. The chain uses TRBV25-1 and TRBJ2-7, with 7 bases fitting TRBD1. V lost 5 bases, J lost 0 bases, and 4 bases stayed unmatched. This CDR3 contains 14 residues. Per the germline V gene, CDR1 is MGHDK and CDR2 is SYGVNS.

In its sample, this clone was seen a few times. The rearrangement links TRBV2 to TRBJ2-2; 7 nucleotides agree with TRBD1. The V gene's germline CDR1 is SNHLY and CDR2 FYNNEI. This CDR3 has 14 amino acids. The V and J ends lost 5 bases and 7 bases, in that order; junction bases with no gene match: 7. The CDR3: CASSRQGVVGELFF. The DNA of the CDR3 is TGTGCCAGCAGTAGACAGGGCGTAGTCGGGGAGCTGTTTTTT.

The gene calls are TRBV7-2 and TRBJ2-5; TRBD2 matches at 9 bases. The CDR3 runs 17 residues. V shed 4 bases and J 5 bases; nucleotides not matched to a gene: 14. Germline CDR1 SGHTA, CDR2 FQGNSA. The CDR3 loop is CASSSSLAGISSETQYF. As DNA, the CDR3 is TGTGCCAGCAGCTCCAGCCTAGCGGGGATAAGTTCTGAGACCCAGTACTTC.

The rearrangement uses TRBV28 and TRBJ1-1; D unresolved. The CDR3 runs 14 residues. The germline V gene has CDR1 MDHEN and CDR2 SYDVKM. V shed 10 bases and J shed 1 base, with 16 bases lying between them. DNA for the CDR3: TGTGCCACCTCTTTGGGAGGCCCGAACACTGAAGCTTTCTTT. Residues: CATSLGGPNTEAFF.

This clone was found a few times. The chain couples TRBV5-1 to TRBJ1-1; D gene uncertain. V lost 6 bases, J lost 0 bases, and 15 bases lay in between. Per the germline V gene, CDR1 is SGHRS and CDR2 is YFSETQ. This CDR3 region has 15 residues. The CDR3 loop reads CASTRGGPMNTEAFF. For the CDR3, the DNA is TGCGCCAGCACCCGGGGAGGGCCGATGAACACTGAAGCTTTCTTT.

The chain joins TRBV4-1 to TRBJ1-1, with D hard to call. CDR3 length: 14 amino acids. V was shortened by 1 base and J by 1 base, with 7 bases between the two germline ends. Germline CDR1 and CDR2: MGHRA and YSYEKL. The CDR3: CASSQVRQNTEAFF. CDR3 nucleotide sequence: TGCGCCAGCAGCCAAGTCCGACAGAACACTGAAGCTTTCTTT.

The chain is built from TRBV6-1 and TRBJ2-7, with 8 positions matching TRBD2. The CDR3 extends over 15 amino acids. Trimming at V came to 5 bases and at J to 5 bases, leaving 11 bases not matched to a gene. The germline V gene has CDR1 MNHNS and CDR2 SASEGT. The CDR3 loop reads CASSSLSGIGNEQYF. The CDR3 bases are TGTGCCAGCAGTTCACTTAGCGGGATTGGAAACGAGCAGTACTTC.

This clone was observed a few times. The V call is TRBV19, the J call TRBJ2-5, with 9 nucleotides matching TRBD1. Germline values: CDR1 LNHDA, CDR2 SQIVND (reference sequence). With V trimmed by 6 bases and J by 7 bases, 6 bases remained unmatched. This CDR3 is 13 amino acids long. The CDR3 nucleotides are TGTGCCAGTAGCTCGGGACAGGGTGGGACCCAGTACTTC. Its protein product is CASSSGQGGTQYF.

The chain joins TRBV2 to TRBJ2-7, with 7 bases that match TRBD1. CDR3 length: 12 residues. V trimming: 9 bases; J trimming: 3 bases; junction bases outside the gene matches: 5. Germline V gene lookup returns CDR1 SNHLY and CDR2 FYNNEI. DNA of the CDR3: TGTGCCAGTATCGGGACAGACTACGAGCAGTACTTC. This codes for CASIGTDYEQYF. Filled out from reference TRBV2 and TRBJ2-7, the complete variable domain reads EPEVTQTPSHQVTQMGQEVILRCVPISNHLYFYWYRQILGQKVEFLVSFYNNEISEKSEIFDDQFSVERPDGSNFTLKIRSTKLEDSAMYFCASIGTDYEQYFGPGTRLTVT.

This clone appeared a few times. This rearrangement joins TRBV5-1 to TRBJ2-7, with D possibly being TRBD2 (5 bases). The CDR3 runs 18 residues. With 2 bases removed from V and 1 base from J, the gap between germline ends came to 22 bases. Germline CDR1 and CDR2: SGHRS and YFSETQ. CDR3 sequence: CASSFKRGSLMESYEQYF. In DNA, the CDR3 is TGCGCCAGCAGCTTCAAACGGGGATCGCTTATGGAATCCTACGAGCAGTACTTC.

The V gene is TRBV6-6, the J gene TRBJ1-2, with D possibly being TRBD1 (5 bases). V was clipped by 4 bases and J by 4 bases, with 7 bases between them. The CDR3 is made up of 12 amino acids. From germline, CDR1 is MNHNY and CDR2 SVGAGI (reference sequence). The CDR3 loop reads CASSSQGYGYTF. CDR3 nucleotides: TGTGCCAGCAGTTCGCAGGGCTATGGCTACACCTTC.

The chain links TRBV25-1 to TRBJ2-5, with unresolved D. The CDR3 is 13 residues long. V lost 6 bases to trimming and J lost 3 bases, with 11 bases between them. Germline CDR1 reads MGHDK; CDR2 reads SYGVNS. The CDR3 spells CASRPSGKETQYF. DNA of the CDR3: TGTGCCAGCAGACCTAGTGGCAAAGAGACCCAGTACTTC.